This TCR beta chain comes out of a study of T-cell reconstitution after alpha-beta-depleted transplantation in children. Study results and limitations: One year post-transplant, T-cell counts and diversity were largely derived from T cells produced anew. Several hundred rapidly expanded clones from non-depleted graft cells reportedly supplied alpha-beta T cells about two months post-transplant.

This sample's TCRbeta library carried unique molecular identifier barcodes. TCRdb recomputed calls from the PCR reads with MiXCR, one row per CDR3 protein. The sample consists of some 260,000 distinct CDR3 sequences, approximately 24% of them appearing once. The length of the CDR3 is 12 residues. V lost 1 base, J lost 3 bases, and 4 bases lay in between. Germline V gene data show CDR1 as MNHNS and CDR2 as SASEGT. In regard to this clonotype: Its antigen is not identified.

The TCR sequence derives from a female patient aged 2-9 years who had a stem cell transplant for congenital amegakaryocytic thrombocytopenia, so the T cells may come from the graft donor. Sequences were derived from PBMCs, mostly from graft donor cells, sampled 360 days after TCRalphabeta/CD19-depleted stem cell transplant. The chain uses TRBV6-1 and TRBJ2-7; D is uncertain. This CDR3 reads CASSEVLYEQYF. The CDR3 DNA is TGTGCCAGCAGTGAAGTCCTCTACGAGCAGTACTTC.